This T cell receptor (beta chain) comes out of a study of CD8 T cells in ankylosing spondylitis. The sample holds many counts of this clonotype. The antigen remains undetermined. Quantitative 5'-RACE was performed with molecular barcodes, and it yielded the TCR beta libraries. TCRdb re-analysed the 5' RACE reads in MiXCR, keeping a single row per CDR3 protein. The table includes under 250,000 distinct CDR3 sequences, about 10% detected once. Germline V gene data show CDR1 as SGDLS and CDR2 as YYNGEE. The CDR3 runs 16 residues. Losses at the gene ends were 0 bases for V and 6 bases for J; bases not matched to a gene: 7. Study-level results: Relatively scarce in peripheral blood, disease-linked clones were CD8+. Significant enrichment of disease-linked clones was reportedly seen in matched ankylosing spondylitis synovial fluid.

The gene calls are TRBV9 and TRBJ2-2, with 8 nucleotides matching TRBD2. The source is a male donor with ankylosing spondylitis or in good health (not recorded which). The sample taken for sequencing was blood, either unsorted or a sorted T cell fraction (not recorded which). The CDR3 DNA is TGTGCCAGCAGCGTAGCTGGAGCGGGAGTTCCCGGGGAGCTGTTTTTT. Protein: CASSVAGAGVPGELFF.